The 15 T cell receptor beta chains below were found in one sample sequenced in a study of regulatory T cells in long-lasting Graves disease. Sample time point: newly diagnosed GD, antithyroid drugs for less than 3 months. PBMC RNA served as the TCR library source. The TCR beta library used iRepertoire HTBI primers with Arm-PCR amplification of CDR3. In TCRdb, the multiplex PCR reads were re-called with MiXCR into one record per CDR3 protein. The sample consists of over 350,000 distinct CDR3 sequences, over 12% of them appearing once. These same records also appear under a second study, on T cells in Graves' hyperthyroidism and ophthalmopathy.

Here the sequenced sample was peripheral blood mononuclear cells (PBMCs), taken at new diagnosis, from a patient treated with antithyroid drugs. Receptors were obtained from a woman aged 40 to 50 with Graves disease.

This clonotype was recorded many times. A junction end diverges from the germline sequence, so it may reflect a read error. The chain joins TRBV27 to TRBJ1-4; no definite D call. The germline V gene encodes CDR1 MNHEY and CDR2 SMNVEV (reference sequence). The CDR3 has 15 residues. DNA for the CDR3: TGTGCCAGCAGTTTAGATGCCAACCTTAATGAAAAACTATTTTTT. It translates to CASSLDANLNEKLFF.

This clonotype was counted at least ten times. This chain uses TRBV9 with TRBJ2-1; tentatively, D is TRBD2 (5 bases). Between the trimmed V and J ends, which lost 3 bases and 5 bases, there was a span of 18 bases. The germline V gene has CDR1 SGDLS and CDR2 YYNGEE. This CDR3 spans 16 amino acids. This chain's CDR3 is CASSGGVGATNNEQFF. Written as DNA, the CDR3 is TGTGCCAGCAGCGGGGGTGTGGGAGCGACCAACAATGAGCAGTTCTTC.

This clonotype has ten or more counts. CDR3 amino acids: CASSQLAVHTGELFF. CDR3 sequence (DNA): TGTGCCAGCAGCCAACTAGCGGTTCACACCGGGGAGCTGTTTTTT. This chain links TRBV3-1 with TRBJ2-2; 7 nucleotides agree with TRBD2. Germline values: CDR1 LGHDT, CDR2 YNNKEL (reference sequence). The CDR3 contains 15 residues. Losses at the gene ends were 2 bases for V and 3 bases for J; bases not matched to a gene: 3.

The chain employs TRBV6-2 or TRBV6-3 and TRBJ2-1, with D hard to call. The germline CDR1 and CDR2 sequences are MNHEY and SVGEGT. The CDR3 extends over 12 amino acids. Between the trimmed V and J ends, which lost 2 bases and 7 bases, there was a span of 6 bases. This chain's CDR3 is CASSYRENEQFF. CDR3 bases: TGTGCCAGCAGTTACAGGGAAAATGAGCAGTTCTTC.

This rearrangement joins TRBV30 to TRBJ2-4, with D possibly being TRBD1 (5 bases). The CDR3 has 12 residues. Germline lookup yields CDR1 GTSNPN and CDR2 SVGIG (reference sequence). The V gene lost 3 bases and the J gene lost 12 bases, with 15 bases spanning the gap. The CDR3 is CAWSSPGKGQYF. Here the CDR3 DNA reads TGTGCCTGGAGCTCCCCAGGGAAGGGTCAGTACTTC.

This clonotype has a handful of counts. The rearrangement uses TRBV30 and TRBJ1-4, with a possible D match to TRBD1 (5 bases). Germline CDR1 reads GTSNPN; CDR2 reads SVGIG (reference sequence). The CDR3 runs to 15 residues. V lost 0 bases, J lost 5 bases, and 13 bases lay in between. CDR3 sequence (DNA): TGTGCCTGGAGTGTACTAGGGGCGAAGAATGAAAAACTGTTTTTT. Protein sequence: CAWSVLGAKNEKLFF. The full variable domain, rest sourced from reference TRBV30 and TRBJ1-4, is SQTIHQWPATLVQPVGSPLSLECTVEGTSNPNLYWYRQAAGRGLQLLFYSVGIGQISSEVPQNLSASRPQDRQFILSSKKLLLSDSGFYLCAWSVLGAKNEKLFFGSGTQLSVL.

The rearrangement links TRBV3-1 to TRBJ2-3, with D tentatively TRBD1 or TRBD2 (5 bases each). Germline CDR1 and CDR2: LGHDT and YNNKEL (reference sequence). V was clipped by 1 base and J by 2 bases, with 10 bases between them. The CDR3 contains 15 residues. CDR3 loop: CASSQGDGFTDTQYF. CDR3 bases: TGTGCCAGCAGCCAAGGGGACGGATTCACAGATACGCAGTATTTT.

On this clonotype: A much more abundant neighbour one base away suggests this may be a read error. This chain links TRBV6-5 with TRBJ2-1; D may be TRBD1 or TRBD2 (5 bases each). Germline loops: CDR1 MNHEY, CDR2 SVGAGI. The CDR3 loop spans 15 amino acids. CDR3: CASSYLGPSYNEHFF. The CDR3 DNA follows: TGTGCCAGCAGTTACTTGGGACCATCCTACAATGAGCATTTCTTC.

To note about this clonotype: With a far larger clone one base away, a read error is the likely cause. The chain recombines TRBV9 with TRBJ2-1; D is unresolved. This CDR3 has 16 amino acids. CDR1 is SGDLS, CDR2 YYNGEE, per germline. Here the CDR3 reads CASRLEVEFTVDEQSF. The CDR3 region has the DNA TGTGCCAGCAGGCTGGAAGTAGAGTTTACAGTTGATGAGCAGTCCTTC.

The gene calls are TRBV7-6 and TRBJ2-2; 9 bases map to TRBD2. CDR1 and CDR2 (germline): SGHVS, FNYEAQ. V trimming: 3 bases; J trimming: 6 bases; junction bases outside the gene matches: 5. The CDR3 spans 15 residues. CDR3 nucleotide sequence: TGTGCCAGCAGCTTTGGCGGGGGGGTCGCCGGGGAGCTGTTTTTT. Protein: CASSFGGGVAGELFF.

The sample holds many counts of this clonotype. The CDR3 sequence: CASSLVPYNSPLHF. CDR3 DNA: TGTGCCAGCAGCCTTGTACCATATAATTCACCCCTCCACTTT. The chain has TRBV28 and TRBJ1-6; D call uncertain. This CDR3 comprises 14 residues. The V and J ends lost 6 bases and 4 bases respectively, with 10 bases between them. Germline V gene lookup returns CDR1 MDHEN and CDR2 SYDVKM. Filled out from reference TRBV28 and TRBJ1-6, the complete variable domain reads DVKVTQSSRYLVKRTGEKVFLECVQDMDHENMFWYRQDPGLGLRLIYFSYDVKMKEKGDIPEGYSVSREKKERFSLILESASTNQTSMYLCASSLVPYNSPLHFGNGTRLTVT.

This clonotype was recorded many times. The J gene is TRBJ1-1, the V gene TRBV29-1, with a possible D match to TRBD1 (6 bases). Trimming took 4 bases from V and 4 from J, leaving 19 bases between them. CDR1 is SQVTM and CDR2 is ANQGSEA in the germline V gene. CDR3 length equals 15 residues. CDR3 protein: CSVGGGADAGTEAFF. The CDR3 nucleotides read TGCAGCGTTGGCGGGGGGGCGGATGCGGGCACTGAAGCTTTCTTT.

This clonotype was detected ten times or more. V and J are TRBV11-2 and TRBJ1-2; D gene ambiguous. From germline, CDR1 is SGHAT and CDR2 FQNNGV. The CDR3 is made up of 14 amino acids. V lost 1 base and J lost 6, with 12 bases in between. This chain's CDR3 is CASSLVGPSDGYTF. The CDR3 coding sequence is TGTGCCAGCAGCTTAGTAGGGCCTTCGGATGGCTACACCTTC.

This clonotype was seen ten or more times. This sequence joins TRBV27 and TRBJ2-7, with TRBD1 matching 8 bases. Germline CDR1 reads MNHEY; CDR2 reads SMNVEV (reference sequence). Trimming cost V 4 bases and J 3 bases; bases outside gene matches: 8. This CDR3 spans 15 amino acids. CDR3 nucleotides: TGTGCCAGCAGTTCGTCCGGGACAGGTCTCTACGAGCAGTACTTC. Its protein is CASSSSGTGLYEQYF.

There are many counts of this clonotype. This chain uses TRBV7-2 with TRBJ2-3; D is ambiguous. Germline V gene data show CDR1 as SGHTA and CDR2 as FQGNSA. The CDR3 consists of 16 residues. Trimming removed 1 base from V and 1 base from J, with 12 bases in between. DNA for the CDR3: TGTGCCAGCAGCTTAGGGGTGCGAGCAGGCACAGATACGCAGTATTTT. It is translated as CASSLGVRAGTDTQYF.